This T cell receptor beta chain derives from a study of T cells after yellow fever vaccination. One entry per CDR3 protein results from TCRdb running MiXCR on the 5' RACE reads. The sample shows approximately 300,000 distinct CDR3 sequences, 8.7% of them seen only once. The table lists this clonotype with many counts. Its antigen remains unknown. V lost 1 base to trimming and J lost 0 bases; unmatched junction nucleotides: 6. The CDR3 totals 17 residues. Germline assignment: CDR1 LGHNA and CDR2 YSLEER. Study-level findings and limits: Repertoires obtained by FACS sorting could include abundant clonotypes that entered as contaminants from the bulk population. The secondary response was weaker but peaked faster, day 5 versus 15.

The rearrangement links TRBV4-3 to TRBJ2-3; 8 bases align to TRBD1. The sequences come from PBMCs, collected on the day of the first yellow fever vaccination. This sequence originates from a young man who received the YFV17D yellow fever vaccine. The CDR3 bases are TGCGCCAGCAGCCAAGTGGCCCAGGGGGCAAGCACAGATACGCAGTATTTT. Its translation: CASSQVAQGASTDTQYF.